These T cell receptor beta chains were read from a single sample in a study of T cells in Graves' hyperthyroidism and ophthalmopathy. TCRdb processed the multiplex PCR reads anew with MiXCR; each CDR3 protein has one entry. The sample contains about 700,000 distinct CDR3 sequences, 12% to 15% of which appear only once. The sequencing input was blood. These receptors all come from a woman under 30 with Graves' hyperthyroidism. Each CDR3 is given with its conserved first and last residue. Fields, in order: CDR3 protein, CDR3 DNA, J gene, clone size, V gene, D gene. A D gene is named only where the DNA matches it firmly. Where a row states a size, it is once, few, many or the class of an expanded clone; other rows omit it.

CDR3: CASSRQGSTYEQYF
DNA: TGCGCCAGCAGTCGACAGGGATCAACCTACGAGCAGTACTTC
J: TRBJ2-7
size: many
V: TRBV5-1
D: TRBD1

CDR3: CASSYGKLAVYNEQFF
DNA: TGTGCCAGCAGTTACGGTAAACTAGCGGTTTACAATGAGCAGTTCTTC
J: TRBJ2-1
size: many
V: TRBV6-1
D: TRBD2

CDR3: CASSAREGEYGYTF
DNA: TGTGCCAGCAGTGCCAGGGAGGGGGAATATGGCTACACCTTC
J: TRBJ1-2
size: few
V: TRBV25-1
D: .

CDR3: CASSVVGTEQFF
DNA: TGTGCCAGCAGCGTAGTCGGAACTGAGCAGTTCTTC
J: TRBJ2-1
size: .
V: TRBV9
D: .

CDR3: CASSMITKLGQETQYF
DNA: TGTGCCAGCAGCATGATCACCAAACTAGGCCAAGAGACCCAGTACTTC
J: TRBJ2-5
size: many
V: TRBV2
D: .

CDR3: CASSLVGTDNKETQYF
DNA: TGTGCCAGCAGCTTAGTAGGGACAGATAATAAAGAGACCCAGTACTTC
J: TRBJ2-5
size: many
V: TRBV11-2
D: TRBD1

CDR3: CASSLGDSGRRDRSSYNEQFF
DNA: TGTGCCAGCAGCTTAGGAGATAGCGGGAGGAGGGATCGAAGCTCCTACAATGAGCAGTTCTTC
J: TRBJ2-1
size: .
V: TRBV11-2
D: TRBD2

CDR3: CASSLLTGNYGYTF
DNA: TGTGCCAGCAGCCTACTCACAGGAAACTATGGCTACACCTTC
J: TRBJ1-2
size: many
V: TRBV7-8
D: .

CDR3: CASGPGTGDGNYGYTF
DNA: TGTGCCAGCGGTCCCGGGACAGGGGATGGTAACTATGGCTACACCTTC
J: TRBJ1-2
size: many
V: TRBV27
D: TRBD1

CDR3: CASSLAGAGNEQFF
DNA: TGTGCCAGCAGTTTAGCTGGGGCGGGCAATGAGCAGTTCTTC
J: TRBJ2-1
size: .
V: TRBV12-3/TRBV12-4
D: .

CDR3: CASSLDFTYNEQFF
DNA: TGTGCCAGCAGCTTGGACTTCACCTACAATGAGCAGTTCTTC
J: TRBJ2-1
size: .
V: TRBV5-5
D: .

CDR3: CASSRLPGLADLNEQFF
DNA: TGTGCCAGCAGCCGTCTCCCGGGACTAGCGGACCTCAATGAGCAGTTCTTC
J: TRBJ2-1
size: few
V: TRBV7-3
D: TRBD2

CDR3: CASSLARRSLGGRETQYF
DNA: TGTGCCAGCAGCTTAGCCCGTCGGAGCCTAGGCGGTAGGGAGACCCAGTACTTC
J: TRBJ2-5
size: .
V: TRBV11-2
D: .

CDR3: CASSVESWTAYGYTF
DNA: TGTGCCAGCAGTGTTGAGAGCTGGACGGCCTATGGCTACACCTTC
J: TRBJ1-2
size: many
V: TRBV2
D: .

CDR3: CASSYSTGGIDGYTF
DNA: TGTGCCAGCAGTTATAGCACAGGGGGCATAGATGGCTACACCTTC
J: TRBJ1-2
size: .
V: TRBV6-9
D: TRBD1

CDR3: CATSDPLRPGGTDTQYF
DNA: TGTGCCACCAGTGATCCCTTACGGCCCGGGGGCACAGATACGCAGTATTTT
J: TRBJ2-3
size: .
V: TRBV24-1
D: .

CDR3: CASRSRGGLAGDRYF
DNA: TGTGCCAGCAGATCCCGGGGGGGACTAGCGGGAGATCGGTACTTC
J: TRBJ2-5
size: .
V: TRBV5-8
D: TRBD2

CDR3: CASSRRVSGRFNEQFF
DNA: TGTGCCAGCAGCCGAAGAGTAAGCGGGAGGTTCAATGAGCAGTTCTTC
J: TRBJ2-1
size: many
V: TRBV14
D: TRBD2

CDR3: CASSQDGGQMRAEAFF
DNA: TGTGCCAGCAGCCAAGACGGGGGCCAGATGCGGGCTGAAGCTTTCTTT
J: TRBJ1-1
size: many
V: TRBV4-2
D: .

CDR3: CASSYPGLINEQFF
DNA: TGTGCCAGCAGTTACCCGGGACTAATAAATGAGCAGTTCTTC
J: TRBJ2-1
size: many
V: TRBV6-5
D: TRBD2

CDR3: CASSEDRTVTDTQYF
DNA: TGTGCCAGCAGTGAAGATAGGACAGTCACAGATACGCAGTATTTT
J: TRBJ2-3
size: many
V: TRBV2
D: .

CDR3: CAWSAFDRGPGNTIYF
DNA: TGTGCCTGGAGTGCTTTTGACAGGGGGCCTGGAAACACCATATATTTT
J: TRBJ1-3
size: many
V: TRBV30
D: TRBD1

CDR3: CATFRDGGRPDTQYF
DNA: TGTGCCACCTTCCGGGACGGAGGTCGCCCAGATACGCAGTATTTT
J: TRBJ2-3
size: many
V: TRBV6-1
D: .

CDR3: CASSFGGSWYF
DNA: TGTGCCAGCAGCTTCGGAGGGAGTTGGTATTTT
J: TRBJ2-3
size: few
V: TRBV11-3
D: .

CDR3: CASSDRNSNTGELFF
DNA: TGTGCCAGCTCGGACAGAAATTCGAACACCGGGGAGCTGTTTTTT
J: TRBJ2-2
size: .
V: TRBV6-1
D: .

CDR3: CASSRISGSAYEQYF
DNA: TGTGCCAGCAGCCGCATCAGCGGGAGTGCTTACGAGCAGTACTTC
J: TRBJ2-7
size: few
V: TRBV6-1
D: TRBD2

CDR3: CAWRPVLRDTEAFF
DNA: TGTGCCTGGAGACCCGTCCTTAGGGACACTGAAGCTTTCTTT
J: TRBJ1-1
size: many
V: TRBV30
D: .

CDR3: CAGSYVTNTEAFF
DNA: TGTGCCGGCAGCTATGTAACGAACACTGAAGCTTTCTTT
J: TRBJ1-1
size: .
V: TRBV11-1
D: .

CDR3: CSAATSLNNEQFF
DNA: TGCAGCGCTGCCACTAGTCTAAATAATGAGCAGTTCTTC
J: TRBJ2-1
size: .
V: TRBV29-1
D: .

CDR3: CASNSGRGFTCEQYF
DNA: TGTGCCAGCAACTCAGGGAGGGGGTTCACCTGCGAGCAGTACTTC
J: TRBJ2-7
size: many
V: TRBV28
D: .

CDR3: CAWSAPRRKLFF
DNA: TGTGCCTGGAGTGCCCCGCGACGAAAACTGTTTTTT
J: TRBJ1-4
size: few
V: TRBV30
D: .

CDR3: CASLSGSGDTQYF
DNA: TGTGCCAGCCTTAGCGGGAGTGGAGATACGCAGTATTTT
J: TRBJ2-3
size: many
V: TRBV2
D: TRBD2

CDR3: CATSRELLTQDTQYF
DNA: TGTGCCACCAGCAGAGAACTCCTAACCCAAGATACGCAGTATTTT
J: TRBJ2-3
size: .
V: TRBV15
D: .

CDR3: CASSLNLREQYF
DNA: TGTGCCAGCAGTTTAAACCTTCGCGAGCAGTACTTC
J: TRBJ2-7
size: .
V: TRBV12-3/TRBV12-4
D: .

CDR3: CASSTLGQGVNSPLHF
DNA: TGTGCCAGCAGCACCCTAGGACAGGGCGTTAATTCACCCCTCCACTTT
J: TRBJ1-6
size: .
V: TRBV14
D: TRBD1

CDR3: CASSLDLAGVYNEQYF
DNA: TGTGCCAGCAGCTTGGATCTAGCGGGGGTGTACAATGAGCAGTACTTC
J: TRBJ2-7
size: .
V: TRBV5-6
D: TRBD2

CDR3: CASSLAGGPSDTQYF
DNA: TGTGCCAGCAGTTTAGCGGGAGGGCCGTCAGATACGCAGTATTTT
J: TRBJ2-3
size: few
V: TRBV27
D: TRBD2